These 20 T cell receptor beta chains originate from one sample sequenced in a study of ipilimumab plus nivolumab after autologous stem cell transplantation. Sequenced by immunoSEQ multiplex PCR; TCRdb stores in-frame clones only, minus some. Found here are 15,000 to 20,000 clones, approximately 75% of them singletons; the top ten hold approximately 20%. The source material was PBMCs, sampled in a trial of ipilimumab plus nivolumab as post-transplant consolidation. These receptors originate from a male donor with diffuse large B-cell lymphoma.

V is TRBV19 and J is TRBJ2-3, with 8 bases identical to TRBD2. The CDR3 runs to 14 residues. The junction had 6 bases not matched to a gene; V was cut back by 6 bases and J by 4 bases. Per germline, CDR1 LNHDA and CDR2 SQIVND (reference sequence). CDR3 region: CASRREGRSDTQYF. The CDR3 DNA reads as TGTGCCAGTAGACGGGAGGGTAGGTCAGATACGCAGTATTTT.

The gene calls are TRBV6-1 and TRBJ2-7; possibly TRBD2 for D (5 bases). The germline V gene has CDR1 MNHNS and CDR2 SASEGT. The CDR3 is 15 amino acids. The germline V and J ends were trimmed by 4 bases and 6 bases, with 19 bases remaining between them. The CDR3 sequence is CASSGGNGRRREQYF. As DNA, the CDR3 is TGTGCCAGCAGTGGAGGGAACGGACGGCGGCGCGAGCAGTACTTC.

The chain links TRBV4-3 to TRBJ2-7, with TRBD2 matching over 11 bases. CDR1 and CDR2 (germline): LGHNA, YSLEER. V lost 4 bases to trimming and J lost 3 bases; unmatched junction nucleotides: 8. The length of the CDR3 is 16 residues. The CDR3 nucleotides are TGCGCCAGCAGCCCGAGTACCGGGACTAGCGGCTACGAGCAGTACTTC. Translation gives CASSPSTGTSGYEQYF.

This clone was counted once. The CDR3 protein is CASSPTGYNEQFF. The CDR3 DNA sequence: TGTGCCAGCAGCCCGACAGGATACAATGAGCAGTTCTTC. This chain connects TRBV7-9 to TRBJ2-1; tentatively, D is TRBD1 (6 bases). CDR3 length: 13 amino acids. The germline V and J ends were trimmed by 5 bases and 4 bases, with 9 bases remaining between them. Germline V gene lookup returns CDR1 SEHNR and CDR2 FQNEAQ (reference sequence).

The chain combines TRBV7-6 with TRBJ2-5; 9 bases match TRBD2. Germline loops: CDR1 SGHVS, CDR2 FNYEAQ. The ends lost 1 base at V and 2 bases at J; junction bases unmatched: 2. The CDR3 loop spans 15 amino acids. As DNA, the CDR3 is TGTGCCAGCAGCTTAGGCAGCGGGGGGCAAGAGACCCAGTACTTC. Translated: CASSLGSGGQETQYF.

This clone was recorded a few times. The V and J genes are TRBV9 and TRBJ2-3, with 9 bases lining up with TRBD2. Germline CDR1 SGDLS, CDR2 YYNGEE. The J segment lost 3 bases and the V segment lost 0 bases, leaving 11 bases of the junction unmatched. This CDR3 contains 18 residues. CDR3 residues: CASSVESGGRGWTDTQYF. CDR3 sequence (DNA): TGTGCCAGCAGCGTAGAAAGCGGGGGGCGGGGTTGGACAGATACGCAGTATTTT.

About this clone itself: The junction does not match germline at one end; this may be a read error. The chain employs TRBV20-1 and TRBJ2-3, with a tentative D call TRBD2 (5 bases). The CDR3 extends over 11 amino acids. From germline, CDR1 is DFQATT and CDR2 SNEGSKA (reference sequence). The CDR3 DNA follows: TGCAGTGCCAGGTGGCTAGCCCATACCCCCTTT. Protein sequence: CSARWLAHTPF.

V is TRBV11-2 and J is TRBJ2-7; tentative D call: TRBD2 (5 bases). This CDR3 contains 14 residues. Germline assignment: CDR1 SGHAT and CDR2 FQNNGV. The germline V and J ends were trimmed by 1 base and 3 bases, with 10 bases remaining between them. The CDR3 coding sequence is TGTGCCAGCAGCTTAGGAAAGGGAGTCTACGAGCAGTACTTC. Translating gives CASSLGKGVYEQYF.

For the CDR3, the DNA is TGCAGCGCTATCGGCCACAACTACGAGCAGTACTTC. Protein: CSAIGHNYEQYF. The chain links TRBV29-1 to TRBJ2-7; D call uncertain. Trimming left V 7 bases short and J 3 bases short, with 13 bases between. Germline-derived CDR1 and CDR2 are SQVTM and ANQGSEA. The CDR3 runs to 12 residues.

The CDR3 loop is CASSPRDSFYEQYF. In DNA, the CDR3 is TGTGCCAGCAGCCCTCGGGACAGCTTCTACGAGCAGTACTTC. The chain employs TRBV9 and TRBJ2-7, with 7 bases matching TRBD1. CDR1 SGDLS and CDR2 YYNGEE come from the germline V gene. J was trimmed by 3 bases and V by 4 bases; bases with no gene match: 7. The CDR3 contains 14 residues.

The CDR3 DNA is TGCGCCAGCAGCTTGGTCGGTCGCACCCAAGAGACCCAGTACTTC. Translating it yields CASSLVGRTQETQYF. This chain joins TRBV5-1 and TRBJ2-5; D remains ambiguous. From germline, CDR1 is SGHRS and CDR2 YFSETQ. This CDR3 region has 15 residues. Trimming stripped 0 bases from V and 1 base from J, with 10 bases between.

This sequence joins TRBV5-5 and TRBJ2-7; D call uncertain. Germline V gene sequence: CDR1 SGHKS, CDR2 YYEKEE (reference sequence). CDR3 length: 12 amino acids. The V end lost 1 base, the J end lost 3 bases, and 5 bases lay between the germline ends. CDR3 in DNA: TGTGCCAGCAGCTTGAGTGTCTACGAGCAGTACTTC. It specifies CASSLSVYEQYF. The variable domain in full, completed from reference TRBV5-5 and TRBJ2-7, reads DAGVTQSPTHLIKTRGQQVTLRCSPISGHKSVSWYQQVLGQGPQFIFQYYEKEERGRGNFPDRFSARQFPNYSSELNVNALLLGDSALYLCASSLSVYEQYFGPGTRLTVT.

The chain employs TRBV5-5 and TRBJ2-1; D is uncertain. The CDR3 extends over 16 amino acids. Between the trimmed V and J ends, which lost 0 bases and 0 bases, there was a span of 10 bases. CDR1 is SGHKS, CDR2 YYEKEE, per germline (reference sequence). The CDR3 DNA is TGTGCCAGCAGCTTGGTGCGGCTCAGCTCCTACAATGAGCAGTTCTTC. Protein sequence: CASSLVRLSSYNEQFF.

This clone was recorded once. The rearrangement uses TRBV7-8 and TRBJ1-5; 9 bases line up with TRBD1. There are 16 residues in the CDR3. Looked up from germline, CDR1 is SGHVS and CDR2 is FQNEAQ. With V trimmed by 4 bases and J by 1 base, 5 bases remained unmatched. CDR3 nucleotide sequence: TGTGCCAGCAGCTCAAGGACAGGGGTGAGCAATCAGCCCCAGCATTTT. Its protein is CASSSRTGVSNQPQHF. Based on the CDR3 plus reference TRBV7-8 and TRBJ1-5, the full variable domain is GAGVSQSPRYKVAKRGQDVALRCDPISGHVSLFWYQQALGQGPEFLTYFQNEAQLDKSGLPSDRFFAERPEGSVSTLKIQRTQQEDSAVYLCASSSRTGVSNQPQHFGDGTRLSIL.

The chain has TRBV4-3 and TRBJ2-2; no definite D call. This CDR3 has 14 amino acids. The germline V and J ends were trimmed by 0 bases and 7 bases, with 9 bases remaining between them. CDR1 LGHNA and CDR2 YSLEER come from the germline V gene. CDR3 coding DNA: TGCGCCAGCAGCCAAGAGATTGGGGACGGGGAGCTGTTTTTT. It codes for CASSQEIGDGELFF.

In this sample, this clone turned up once. This chain joins TRBV5-8 and TRBJ1-5; D gene unclear. The germline V gene has CDR1 SGHTS and CDR2 YDEGEE. CDR3 size: 14 residues. The V end was cut by 7 bases, the J end by 1 base, with 12 bases between. The CDR3 coding sequence is TGTGCCAGCGACGGGCCTAGAAGCAATCAGCCCCAGCATTTT. This codes for CASDGPRSNQPQHF.

The chain uses TRBV6-1 and TRBJ1-5, with 7 positions matching TRBD1. CDR3 size: 14 residues. CDR1 MNHNS and CDR2 SASEGT come from the germline V gene. V trimming: 5 bases; J trimming: 3 bases; junction bases outside the gene matches: 4. The CDR3 here is CASSTGTVNQPQHF. The CDR3 region has the DNA TGTGCCAGCAGTACCGGGACAGTCAATCAGCCCCAGCATTTT.

The V and J genes are TRBV5-6 and TRBJ2-1, with 9 positions matching TRBD2. V shed 4 bases, J shed 0 bases, and the junction held 5 bases outside the gene matches. The CDR3 loop spans 16 amino acids. Germline V lookup: CDR1 SGHDT, CDR2 YYEEEE. The CDR3 loop reads CASSLAGFSSYNEQFF. In DNA form, the CDR3 reads TGTGCCAGCAGCCTAGCGGGATTCAGCTCCTACAATGAGCAGTTCTTC.

V gene TRBV18 combines with J gene TRBJ1-1; unclear D gene. The CDR3 runs 12 residues. Trimming shortened V by 3 bases and J by 5 bases, and 7 bases separated the two germline ends. CDR1 is KGHSH and CDR2 is LQKENI in the germline V gene. This chain's CDR3 is CASSPTGTEAFF. The CDR3 region has the DNA TGTGCCAGCTCACCGACGGGGACTGAAGCTTTCTTT.

The chain carries TRBV5-3 and TRBJ1-5; a weak D match, TRBD1 (5 bases). TRBV5-3 is designated an ORF whose function remains uncertain. V dropped 1 base and J dropped 10 bases, with 21 bases sitting between them. The CDR3 runs to 16 residues. CDR3 bases: TGTGCCAGAAGCTTGAAGATGGGGCGTCAATCAATTCCCCAGCATTTT. This sequence encodes CARSLKMGRQSIPQHF.